This is a list of T cell receptor beta chains from one sample in a study of shared clonotypes between healthy human individuals. The protocol was immunoSEQ multiplex PCR, while the TCRdb copy is restricted to in-frame clones and leaves out a portion. The table includes fewer than 350,000 clones, around 86% detected once. The sample was memory CD8+ T cells sorted from blood. The receptor source for this set is a man younger than 35 in good health. Both conserved end residues are trimmed from each CDR3. A clone size is listed for some rows: how often the clone was seen (once, few, many), or a class if it is expanded.

clone_size	v_call	j_call	cdr3_aa
-	TRBV6-5	TRBJ2-3	ASRRRAPGDTQY
-	TRBV4-1	TRBJ2-7	ASSFSGTGSEQY
-	TRBV5-1	TRBJ2-7	ASSLREGLSYEQY
-	TRBV30	TRBJ2-1	AWRTSGSAYNEQF
-	TRBV13	TRBJ1-6	ASSKGDETLH
-	TRBV4-3	TRBJ2-7	ASSQDYGLSSYEQY
-	TRBV29-1	TRBJ2-7	SASPEDSYEQY
-	TRBV27	TRBJ2-5	ASSFSGQREETQY
-	TRBV9	TRBJ2-2	ASSYSGRDTGELF
-	TRBV4-1	TRBJ2-1	ASSLATGETYNEQF
few	TRBV7-9	TRBJ1-1	ASRPNTGSEAF
few	TRBV6-5	TRBJ2-1	ASSYSEYNEQF
-	TRBV7-9	TRBJ2-1	ASSLVVSGGDEQF
-	TRBV2	TRBJ1-1	ASSVGNTEAF
-	TRBV7-9	TRBJ2-7	ASSFLRRDRNYEQY
-	TRBV4-1	TRBJ2-1	ATRAESYNEQF
-	TRBV25-1	TRBJ1-1	ASSELGYTEAF
-	TRBV7-9	TRBJ1-5	ASSAQDQPQH
-	TRBV27	TRBJ1-2	ASSLTGTDSYGYT
-	TRBV7-9	TRBJ2-7	ASSHGGGEQY
-	TRBV7-8	TRBJ1-4	ASSYGDFEKLF
many	TRBV5-6	TRBJ1-2	ASSLDGGRANYGYT
few	TRBV19	TRBJ2-1	ASSIERGGWNEQF
-	TRBV14	TRBJ2-7	ASSQDPYTWEQY
-	TRBV6-5	TRBJ2-2	ASSLGGTNTGELF
once	TRBV6-6	TRBJ2-1	ASSYSRLAGLNEQF
many	TRBV21-1	TRBJ2-6	ASSKRGQGAPGANVLT
-	TRBV11-2	TRBJ1-3	ASSLEGIGTNLLSGNTIY
-	TRBV4-1	TRBJ1-3	ASSRDRGTGNTIY
-	TRBV30	TRBJ2-2	AWSVSNTGELF
-	TRBV5-6	TRBJ2-7	ASTTSPSYEQY
-	TRBV13	TRBJ2-3	ASSPRLAARDTQY
-	TRBV10-3	TRBJ2-2	AISGFETVPYTGELF
-	TRBV11-3	TRBJ2-1	ASSLDAGSYNEQF
few	TRBV11-2	TRBJ2-7	ASSLFTGTAYEQY
-	TRBV28	TRBJ2-5	ASSLSGGQETQY
-	TRBV27	TRBJ2-1	ASSLYPGQENDNEQF
few	TRBV27	TRBJ2-7	ASSSPNGQDYEQY